These T cell receptor beta chains were read from a single sample in a study of blood T cell repertoires in COVID-19. Libraries were prepared by immunoSEQ multiplex PCR; TCRdb keeps only in-frame clonotypes and omits some of them. The table includes 100,000 to 150,000 clones, roughly 90% detected once. The material sequenced was peripheral blood. These receptors were taken from a man aged 45 to 65 with acute or convalescent COVID-19. CDR3s include the opening cysteine and the closing phenylalanine or tryptophan. A D gene is named only where the DNA matches it firmly.

D gene: TRBD1; V gene: TRBV7-9; J gene: TRBJ1-4; CDR3 DNA: TGTGCCAGCAGTCTTGGACAGGGCACTAATGAAAAACTGTTTTTT; CDR3 protein: CASSLGQGTNEKLFF
D gene: .; V gene: TRBV2; J gene: TRBJ2-1; CDR3 DNA: TGTGCCAGCAGTGAGGAGAGATCCGGCAATGAGCAGTTCTTC; CDR3 protein: CASSEERSGNEQFF
D gene: TRBD2; V gene: TRBV6-6; J gene: TRBJ2-3; CDR3 DNA: TGTGCCAGCAGTCAGGGAACGGGACTAGCAAGGTATTTT; CDR3 protein: CASSQGTGLARYF
D gene: TRBD1; V gene: TRBV9; J gene: TRBJ1-2; CDR3 DNA: TGTGCCAGCGCACCCGGGACAGCTTATCTCTATGGCTACACCTTC; CDR3 protein: CASAPGTAYLYGYTF
D gene: TRBD2; V gene: TRBV7-2; J gene: TRBJ2-7; CDR3 DNA: TGTGCCAGCAGCCTGAGAATCGAAAGCGGGAGAAGGAACGAGCAGTACTTC; CDR3 protein: CASSLRIESGRRNEQYF
D gene: .; V gene: TRBV2; J gene: TRBJ2-6; CDR3 DNA: TGTGCCAGCAGTGGGGGCTTTGTGGCCAACGTCCTGACTTTC; CDR3 protein: CASSGGFVANVLTF
D gene: TRBD2; V gene: TRBV4-1; J gene: TRBJ2-1; CDR3 DNA: TGCGCCAGCAGTTGGGGGCTAGCGGGAGTGGGGGAGCAGTTCTTC; CDR3 protein: CASSWGLAGVGEQFF
D gene: .; V gene: TRBV11-3; J gene: TRBJ2-5; CDR3 DNA: TGTGCCAGCAGCTTAGGAGGGATTCGAGAGACCCAGTACTTC; CDR3 protein: CASSLGGIRETQYF
D gene: TRBD1; V gene: TRBV23-1; J gene: TRBJ1-1; CDR3 DNA: TGCGCCAGCAGTACAACAGGGGGGACTGAAGCTTTCTTT; CDR3 protein: CASSTTGGTEAFF
D gene: .; V gene: TRBV19; J gene: TRBJ1-2; CDR3 DNA: TGTGCCAGTAGTGTTCCGACAGGTCAAAGGGGCTACACCTTC; CDR3 protein: CASSVPTGQRGYTF
D gene: .; V gene: TRBV5-1; J gene: TRBJ2-5; CDR3 DNA: TGCGCCAGCAGCTTGGATCTAGCTGGGACCCAGTACTTC; CDR3 protein: CASSLDLAGTQYF
D gene: .; V gene: TRBV3-1/TRBV3-2; J gene: TRBJ1-6; CDR3 DNA: TGTGCCAGCAGCCAGGTCGCGCGAAATTCACCCCTCCACTTT; CDR3 protein: CASSQVARNSPLHF
D gene: .; V gene: TRBV18; J gene: TRBJ1-5; CDR3 DNA: TGTGCCAGCTCACCAGAGCCCCCCGGCGGGCAGCCCCAGCATTTT; CDR3 protein: CASSPEPPGGQPQHF
D gene: .; V gene: TRBV21-1; J gene: TRBJ1-1; CDR3 DNA: TGTGCCCTATACACTGAAGCTTTCTTT; CDR3 protein: CALYTEAFF
D gene: .; V gene: TRBV20-1; J gene: TRBJ2-2; CDR3 DNA: TGCAGTGCTAGAAGAGACGGGGAGCTGTTTTTT; CDR3 protein: CSARRDGELFF
D gene: .; V gene: TRBV15; J gene: TRBJ2-5; CDR3 DNA: TGTGCCACCAGGCCAGGGATGGCGGAAGAGACCCAGTACTTC; CDR3 protein: CATRPGMAEETQYF